The sequence of this T cell receptor (beta chain) was determined in a study of Graves' ophthalmopathy and Graves' hyperthyroidism. Transcripts of RNA were the source for amplifying TCR beta CDR3 regions. Amplification began with first-round RT-PCR using HTBI primers, then second-round multiplex PCR was performed. TCRdb analysed the multiplex PCR reads with MiXCR anew, one entry per CDR3 protein. The sample has a few hundred thousand distinct CDR3 sequences; 15% are singletons. The V segment lost 7 bases and the J segment 2 bases; nucleotides outside the gene matches: 4. CDR3 size: 13 residues. Per germline, CDR1 MDHEN and CDR2 SYDVKM. This clonotype was counted ten times or more.

The sequence was collected from a woman aged 18 to 35 with stable Graves' hyperthyroidism. Sequencing used peripheral blood. This chain uses TRBV28 with TRBJ2-7, with TRBD2 identical over 8 bases. CDR3 sequence reads: CASIPGGAYEQYF. CDR3 nucleotides: TGTGCCAGCATTCCGGGGGGGGCCTACGAGCAGTACTTC.